Shown below are 9 T cell receptor beta chains from a single sample sequenced in a study of cytomegalovirus exposure and HLA in healthy donors. Vbeta (60) and Jbeta (13) primers were used in the PCR. The assay was immunoSEQ multiplex PCR, and TCRdb's table has in-frame clones only and misses some. The sample shows over 100,000 clones, over 65% of them seen only once. The sequencing sample was made of PBMCs. Receptors originate from a woman in her thirties in good health and CMV-seronegative.

This clone has a handful of counts. V usage is TRBV11-2 and J usage is TRBJ2-2, with D possibly TRBD2 on 5 matching bases. V was cut by 5 bases and J by 0 bases, with 13 bases left in between. Looked up from germline, CDR1 is SGHAT and CDR2 is FQNNGV. This CDR3 is built from 16 residues. The CDR3 sequence: CASSLSPGANTGELFF. DNA of the CDR3: TGTGCCAGCAGCCTGTCACCCGGGGCGAACACCGGGGAGCTGTTTTTT.

V usage is TRBV5-1 and J usage is TRBJ2-3, with TRBD2 identical over 10 bases. Trimming at V came to 0 bases and at J to 4 bases, leaving 5 bases not matched to a gene. The CDR3 has 16 residues. Germline V gene lookup returns CDR1 SGHRS and CDR2 YFSETQ. The CDR3 here is CASSLVSGRAPDTQYF. Here the CDR3 DNA reads TGCGCCAGCAGCTTGGTGAGCGGGAGGGCTCCAGATACGCAGTATTTT.

The chain recombines TRBV11-3 with TRBJ2-5, with TRBD2 matching 11 bases. Germline V lookup: CDR1 SGHNT, CDR2 YENEEA. The CDR3 consists of 17 residues. The ends lost 5 bases at V and 4 bases at J; junction bases unmatched: 12. The CDR3 reads CASSVGGSGGALETQYF. The DNA for the CDR3 is TGTGCCAGCAGCGTAGGCGGTAGCGGGGGGGCCCTAGAGACCCAGTACTTC. Combining the CDR3 with reference TRBV11-3 and TRBJ2-5 gives the whole variable domain EAGVVQSPRYKIIEKKQPVAFWCNPISGHNTLYWYLQNLGQGPELLIRYENEEAVDDSQLPKDRFSAERLKGVDSTLKIQPAELGDSAVYLCASSVGGSGGALETQYFGPGTRLLVL.

This clone was detected only once. This chain links TRBV2 with TRBJ1-3; weak D call: TRBD1 (5 bases). CDR3 length: 16 residues. Germline-derived CDR1 and CDR2 are SNHLY and FYNNEI. Trimming cost V 8 bases and J 0 bases, with 17 bases left between them. CDR3 loop: CASLLGPPSSGNTIYF. In DNA, the CDR3 is TGTGCCAGCCTACTGGGGCCCCCGAGCTCTGGAAACACCATATATTTT.

This clone was recorded once. The chain is built from TRBV19 and TRBJ2-1, with 8 bases that match TRBD2. Trimming took 6 bases from V and 5 from J; bases not matched to a gene: 3. This CDR3 is built from 13 residues. Germline V gives CDR1 LNHDA, CDR2 SQIVND (reference sequence). The CDR3 is CASRGLDHNEQFF. For the CDR3, the DNA is TGTGCCAGTAGGGGACTAGACCACAATGAGCAGTTCTTC.

A few counts support this clone. The genes are TRBV14 and TRBJ1-1; the match to TRBD1 covers 7 bases. V trimming: 4 bases; J trimming: 5 bases; junction bases outside the gene matches: 13. This CDR3 region has 16 residues. The germline CDR1 and CDR2 sequences are SGHDN and FVKESK. Here the CDR3 DNA reads TGTGCCAGCAGCCCTAAGGACCGGGACAGAAGGACTGAAGCTTTCTTT. As protein: CASSPKDRDRRTEAFF.

J is TRBJ2-1 and V is TRBV7-6; D might be TRBD1 (5 bases). The CDR3 has 13 amino acids. Germline V lookup: CDR1 SGHVS, CDR2 FNYEAQ. Between the trimmed V and J ends, which lost 4 bases and 4 bases, there was a span of 8 bases. The CDR3 sequence: CASSWQGYNEQFF. The CDR3 nucleotides read TGTGCCAGCAGCTGGCAGGGTTACAATGAGCAGTTCTTC.

The V call is TRBV30, the J call TRBJ2-2; D uncertain. The CDR3 covers 12 residues. The V end lost 1 base, the J end lost 8 bases, and 8 bases lay between the germline ends. CDR1 GTSNPN and CDR2 SVGIG come from the germline V gene (reference sequence). In nucleotides, the CDR3 is TGTGCCTGGAGTGGAATGAGGGGGGAGCTGTTTTTT. This sequence encodes CAWSGMRGELFF.

This chain joins TRBV27 and TRBJ1-5; 7 nucleotides line up with TRBD1. The CDR3 is 13 residues long. CDR1 and CDR2 from the germline V gene are MNHEY and SMNVEV (reference sequence). Losses at the gene ends were 8 bases for V and 3 bases for J; bases not matched to a gene: 4. CDR3 sequence (DNA): TGTGCCAGCTCGGGACAGATCAATCAGCCCCAGCATTTT. Translating it yields CASSGQINQPQHF.